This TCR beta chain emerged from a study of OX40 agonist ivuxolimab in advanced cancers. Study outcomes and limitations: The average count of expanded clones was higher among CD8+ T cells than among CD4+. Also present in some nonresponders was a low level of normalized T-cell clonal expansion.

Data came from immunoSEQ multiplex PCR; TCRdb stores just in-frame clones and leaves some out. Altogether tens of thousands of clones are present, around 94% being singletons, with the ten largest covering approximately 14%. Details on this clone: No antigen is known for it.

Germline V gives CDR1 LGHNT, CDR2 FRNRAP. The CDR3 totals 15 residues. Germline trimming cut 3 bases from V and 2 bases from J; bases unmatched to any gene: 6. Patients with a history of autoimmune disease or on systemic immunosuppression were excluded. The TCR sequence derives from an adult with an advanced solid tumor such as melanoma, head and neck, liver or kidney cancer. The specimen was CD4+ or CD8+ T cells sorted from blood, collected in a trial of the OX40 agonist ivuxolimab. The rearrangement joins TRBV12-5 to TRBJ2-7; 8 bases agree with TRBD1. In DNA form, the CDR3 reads TGTGCTAGTGGTTTTCCGGACAGGGTCACCTACGAGCAGTACTTC. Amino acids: CASGFPDRVTYEQYF.